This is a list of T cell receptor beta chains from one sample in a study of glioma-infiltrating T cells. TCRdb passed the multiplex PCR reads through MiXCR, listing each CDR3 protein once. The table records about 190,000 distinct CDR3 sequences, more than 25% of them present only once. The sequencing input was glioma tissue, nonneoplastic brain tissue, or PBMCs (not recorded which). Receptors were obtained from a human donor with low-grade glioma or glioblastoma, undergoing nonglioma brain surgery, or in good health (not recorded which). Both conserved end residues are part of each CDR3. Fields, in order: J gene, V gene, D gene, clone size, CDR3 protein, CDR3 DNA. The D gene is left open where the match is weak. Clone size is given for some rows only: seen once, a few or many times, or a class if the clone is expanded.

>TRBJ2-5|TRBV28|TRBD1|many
CASSRTPGQQETQYF
TGTGCCAGCAGCCGAACCCCGGGACAGCAAGAGACCCAGTACTTC
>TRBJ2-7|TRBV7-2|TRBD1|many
CASSLITGVYEQYF
TGTGCCAGCAGCTTAATCACAGGGGTCTACGAGCAGTACTTC
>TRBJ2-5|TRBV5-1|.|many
CASSLIGRTETQYF
TGCGCCAGCAGCTTGATAGGGAGGACGGAGACCCAGTACTTC
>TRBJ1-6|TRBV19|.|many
CASSTLWLSSYNSPLHF
TGTGCCAGTAGTACCCTTTGGCTGAGCTCCTATAATTCACCCCTCCACTTT
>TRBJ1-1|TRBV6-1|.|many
CASSPSRAEAFF
TGTGCCAGCAGTCCCAGTAGAGCTGAAGCTTTCTTT
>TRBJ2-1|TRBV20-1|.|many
CSAISLDGGSYNEQFF
TGCAGTGCTATTAGTCTCGATGGGGGCTCCTACAATGAGCAGTTCTTC
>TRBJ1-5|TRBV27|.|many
CASSLSTAYQPQHF
TGTGCCAGCAGTTTATCGACGGCCTATCAGCCCCAGCATTTT
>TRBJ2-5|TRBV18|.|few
CASSPLGGETQYF
TGTGCCAGCTCACCACTCGGTGGAGAGACCCAGTACTTC
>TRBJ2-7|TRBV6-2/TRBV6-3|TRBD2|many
CASSYFTGGTYEQYF
TGTGCCAGCAGTTACTTTACGGGAGGTACCTACGAGCAGTACTTC
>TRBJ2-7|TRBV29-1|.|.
CSVLGANNARPYEQYF
TGCAGCGTTTTGGGGGCCAATAATGCACGACCCTACGAGCAGTACTTC
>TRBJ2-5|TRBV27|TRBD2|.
CASSENSGVQETRYF
TGTGCCAGCAGTGAAAATAGCGGGGTCCAAGAGACCCGGTACTTC
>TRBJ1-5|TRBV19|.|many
CASRTENQPQHF
TGTGCCAGCAGGACAGAGAATCAGCCCCAGCATTTT
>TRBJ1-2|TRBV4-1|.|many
CASSQPDISGYGYTF
TGCGCCAGCAGCCAACCGGACATCTCAGGCTATGGCTACACCTTC
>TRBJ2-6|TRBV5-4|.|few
CASSSRAPGANVLTF
TGTGCCAGCAGCTCCAGGGCACCTGGGGCCAACGTCCTGACTTTC
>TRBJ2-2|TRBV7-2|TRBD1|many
CASRLWTGVVSGELFF
TGTGCCAGCAGATTGTGGACAGGGGTAGTTTCCGGGGAGCTGTTTTTT
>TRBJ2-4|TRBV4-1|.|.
CASSQHPSTAKNIQYF
TGCGCCAGCAGCCAACACCCTTCGACAGCCAAAAACATTCAGTACTTC
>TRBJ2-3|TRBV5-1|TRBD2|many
CASRERGGTDTQYF
TGCGCCAGCAGGGAGCGGGGTGGCACAGATACGCAGTATTTT
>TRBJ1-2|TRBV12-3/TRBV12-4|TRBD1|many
CASSPPHLDRVNYGYTF
TGTGCCAGCAGCCCACCCCATTTGGACAGGGTTAACTATGGCTACACCTTC
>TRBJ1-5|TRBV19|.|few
CASAPKGPNSNQPQHF
TGTGCCAGTGCACCTAAGGGTCCGAATAGCAATCAGCCCCAGCATTTT
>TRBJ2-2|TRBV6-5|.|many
CASSYSDSGTGELFF
TGTGCCAGCAGTTACTCTGACAGCGGGACCGGGGAGCTGTTTTTT
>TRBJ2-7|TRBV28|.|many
CATTLPGEVAYEQYF
TGTGCCACCACCCTCCCCGGGGAGGTGGCCTACGAGCAGTACTTC
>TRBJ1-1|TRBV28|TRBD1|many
CASSRTDRDAFF
TGTGCCAGCAGTCGCACCGACAGGGACGCTTTCTTT
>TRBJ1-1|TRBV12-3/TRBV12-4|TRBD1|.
CASTLGQMNTKAFF
TGTGCCAGCACCTTGGGACAGATGAACACTAAAGCTTTCTTT